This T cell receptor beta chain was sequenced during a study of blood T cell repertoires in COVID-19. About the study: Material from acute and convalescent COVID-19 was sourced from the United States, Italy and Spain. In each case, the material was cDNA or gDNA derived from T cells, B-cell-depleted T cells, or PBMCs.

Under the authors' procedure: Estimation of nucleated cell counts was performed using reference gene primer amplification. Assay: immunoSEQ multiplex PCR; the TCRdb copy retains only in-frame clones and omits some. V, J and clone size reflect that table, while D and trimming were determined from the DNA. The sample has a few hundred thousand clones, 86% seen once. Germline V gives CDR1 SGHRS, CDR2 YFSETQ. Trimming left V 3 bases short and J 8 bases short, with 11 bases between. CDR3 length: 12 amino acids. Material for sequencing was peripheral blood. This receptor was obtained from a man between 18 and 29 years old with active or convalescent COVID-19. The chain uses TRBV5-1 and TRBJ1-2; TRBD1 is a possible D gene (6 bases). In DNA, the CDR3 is TGCGCCAGCAGCTGGGACATTGGGGGCTACACCTTC. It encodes CASSWDIGGYTF.